These 15 T cell receptor beta chains originate from one sample sequenced in a study of PD-L1 blockade in urothelial cancer. Clones were sequenced by immunoSEQ multiplex PCR, and TCRdb holds only the in-frame ones, with some missing. The sample carries approximately 32,000 clones, over 75% recorded once. The sequenced sample was PBMCs, obtained around atezolizumab (anti-PD-L1) treatment. The receptors derive from a man aged 65-85 years with urothelial cancer.

In its sample, this clone was seen once. The V and J genes are TRBV25-1 and TRBJ1-2; 7 bases line up with TRBD1. CDR1 MGHDK and CDR2 SYGVNS come from the germline V gene. The CDR3 runs to 12 residues. V shed 6 bases, J shed 4 bases, and the junction held 2 bases outside the gene matches. The chain's CDR3 is CASRGDSYGYTF. The CDR3 DNA is TGTGCCAGCAGGGGGGACAGCTATGGCTACACCTTC.

This sequence joins TRBV5-1 and TRBJ2-1, with D possibly matching TRBD1 (5 bases). The CDR3 extends over 14 amino acids. V was cut by 6 bases and J by 6 bases, with 16 bases left in between. Germline CDR1 reads SGHRS; CDR2 reads YFSETQ. Here the CDR3 DNA reads TGCGCCAGCAAGCTTGGGGCTCCGGGCAATGAGCAGTTCTTC. Its translation is CASKLGAPGNEQFF. The whole variable domain, filled in from reference TRBV5-1 and TRBJ2-1, reads KAGVTQTPRYLIKTRGQQVTLSCSPISGHRSVSWYQQTPGQGLQFLFEYFSETQRNKGNFPGRFSGRQFSNSRSEMNVSTLELGDSALYLCASKLGAPGNEQFFGPGTRLTVL.

The rearrangement joins TRBV6-1 to TRBJ1-4; D is perhaps TRBD1 (5 bases). This CDR3 has 11 residues. Looked up from germline, CDR1 is MNHNS and CDR2 is SASEGT. V lost 6 bases, J lost 12 bases, and 11 bases lay in between. In DNA, the CDR3 is TGTGCCAGCAGCACAGGTACGGAACTGTTTTTT. It translates to CASSTGTELFF.

The CDR3 region is CASSRGGYEQYF. The CDR3 DNA follows: TGTGCCAGCAGCCGCGGGGGGTACGAGCAGTACTTC. The rearrangement links TRBV5-6 to TRBJ2-7; 8 bases map to TRBD2. V lost 4 bases to trimming and J lost 4 bases; unmatched junction nucleotides: 1. The CDR3 has 12 amino acids. Germline V gives CDR1 SGHDT, CDR2 YYEEEE.

V is TRBV5-6 and J is TRBJ1-1; 10 bases map to TRBD1. Germline lookup yields CDR1 SGHDT and CDR2 YYEEEE. CDR3 length: 14 residues. The V gene end was trimmed by 4 bases and the J gene end by 7 bases; junction bases not matched to a gene: 7. The chain's CDR3 is CASSRPTGGGEAFF. In DNA form, the CDR3 reads TGTGCCAGCAGCAGGCCGACAGGGGGCGGTGAAGCTTTCTTT.

The CDR3 reads CASRGQGVFMNTEAFF. The CDR3 DNA reads as TGTGCCAGCCGGGGACAGGGGGTATTCATGAACACTGAAGCTTTCTTT. The gene calls are TRBV7-8 and TRBJ1-1, with 11 bases matching TRBD1. The CDR3 length is 16 residues. The junction had 8 bases not matched to a gene; V was cut back by 8 bases and J by 0 bases. The V gene's germline CDR1 is SGHVS and CDR2 FQNEAQ.

V gene TRBV11-2 combines with J gene TRBJ2-1, with 10 bases identical to TRBD1. This CDR3 is built from 15 residues. Germline-derived CDR1 and CDR2 are SGHAT and FQNNGV. Germline trimming cut 1 base from V and 5 bases from J; bases unmatched to any gene: 2. The CDR3 DNA is TGTGCCAGCAGCTTAGGACAGGGGGCCAACAATGAGCAGTTCTTC. Amino acid sequence: CASSLGQGANNEQFF.

The chain is built from TRBV7-2 and TRBJ2-6, with 10 bases aligning to TRBD1. The CDR3 consists of 18 residues. Germline V gene lookup returns CDR1 SGHTA and CDR2 FQGNSA. V dropped 5 bases and J dropped 2; count of bases not matched to a gene: 9. CDR3 residues: CASSPSTGGAAGANVLTF. CDR3 DNA: TGTGCCAGCAGCCCTTCGACAGGGGGCGCGGCTGGGGCCAACGTCCTGACTTTC.

This clone has just one count. A junction end diverges from the germline sequence, so it may reflect a read error. The CDR3 region is CASSILAGVNLF. In nucleotides, the CDR3 is TGTGCCAGCAGCATCCTAGCGGGAGTGAATCTCTTC. The rearrangement links TRBV5-4 to TRBJ2-1, with 10 bases lining up with TRBD2. Germline V lookup: CDR1 SGHNT, CDR2 YYREEE (reference sequence). The CDR3 extends over 12 amino acids.

The chain is built from TRBV5-1 and TRBJ2-5; 10 positions agree with TRBD2. CDR3 size: 16 residues. After removal of 0 bases from V and 3 bases from J, the junction contained 5 bases not matched to a gene. Germline V CDR1 and CDR2: SGHRS, YFSETQ. The CDR3 sequence: CASSLDGLAGEETQYF. In DNA, the CDR3 is TGCGCCAGCAGCTTGGATGGGCTAGCGGGAGAAGAGACCCAGTACTTC.

In its sample, this clone was seen once. The chain is built from TRBV9 and TRBJ1-2; D gene ambiguous. Per the germline V gene, CDR1 is SGDLS and CDR2 is YYNGEE. The germline V and J ends were trimmed by 6 bases and 4 bases, with 13 bases remaining between them. CDR3 length: 13 amino acids. The CDR3 is CASIGREGYGYTF. The CDR3 coding sequence is TGTGCCAGCATCGGACGGGAGGGCTATGGCTACACCTTC.

The chain joins TRBV28 to TRBJ2-7; 14 bases match TRBD2. CDR1 is MDHEN and CDR2 is SYDVKM in the germline V gene. The CDR3 runs to 18 residues. The V and J ends lost 3 bases and 2 bases, in that order; junction bases with no gene match: 9. CDR3 DNA sequence: TGTGCCAGCAGTTTCCTTCCCCCGGGACTAGCGGGAGCCTACGAGCAGTACTTC. Residues: CASSFLPPGLAGAYEQYF.

Note on this clone: In the same sample, other DNA sequences code for this CDR3. The rearrangement links TRBV9 to TRBJ2-1; 8 bases map to TRBD2. This CDR3 region has 15 residues. The V gene's germline CDR1 is SGDLS and CDR2 YYNGEE. V was pared by 4 bases and J by 5 bases, with 8 bases of the junction left unmatched. CDR3 DNA sequence: TGTGCCAGCAGCCCCACGGGGGGGGCCCACAATGAGCAGTTCTTC. Translation: CASSPTGGAHNEQFF.

J is TRBJ1-1 and V is TRBV29-1, with TRBD1 matching over 7 bases. The CDR3 sequence is 15 residues long. V shed 0 bases, J shed 14 bases, and the junction held 18 bases outside the gene matches. The germline CDR1 and CDR2 sequences are SQVTM and ANQGSEA. The CDR3 protein is CSVEDPTGAARMGFF. CDR3 bases: TGCAGCGTTGAAGATCCTACAGGGGCCGCCCGAATGGGGTTCTTT. Based on the CDR3 plus reference TRBV29-1 and TRBJ1-1, the full variable domain is SAVISQKPSRDICQRGTSLTIQCQVDSQVTMMFWYRQQPGQSLTLIATANQGSEATYESGFVIDKFPISRPNLTFSTLTVSNMSPEDSSIYLCSVEDPTGAARMGFFGQGTRLTVV.

The rearrangement links TRBV7-8 to TRBJ1-5; D gene ambiguous. This CDR3 has 13 residues. With 1 base removed from V and 5 bases from J, the gap between germline ends came to 6 bases. CDR1 and CDR2 from the germline V gene are SGHVS and FQNEAQ. CDR3 sequence: CASSLVVDQPQHF. The CDR3 DNA sequence: TGTGCCAGCAGCTTAGTAGTTGATCAGCCCCAGCATTTT.